This TCR beta chain was identified during a study of follicular helper T cells after annual influenza vaccination. Time point defined: 2014-2015 season, pre-vaccination. Libraries were prepared by immunoSEQ multiplex PCR; TCRdb keeps only in-frame clonotypes and omits some of them. The sample lists 25,000 to 35,000 clones; approximately 80% were seen once. The germline CDR1 and CDR2 sequences are KGHSH and LQKENI. V was cut by 0 bases and J by 0 bases, with 14 bases left in between. This CDR3 contains 17 residues. Sample: CXCR5+ CD38- circulating T follicular helper cells from blood, taken on the day of influenza vaccination. Documented subset: circulating Tfh, non-naive CD4+CXCR5+PD-1+ (ICOS+CD38+ or ICOS-CD38-). This receptor was identified in an adult who received the influenza vaccine. The genes are TRBV18 and TRBJ1-1, with D uncertain. The CDR3 DNA reads as TGTGCCAGCTCACCACCCGCAAGCCTGAAATTGAACACTGAAGCTTTCTTT. Translated, it gives CASSPPASLKLNTEAFF.